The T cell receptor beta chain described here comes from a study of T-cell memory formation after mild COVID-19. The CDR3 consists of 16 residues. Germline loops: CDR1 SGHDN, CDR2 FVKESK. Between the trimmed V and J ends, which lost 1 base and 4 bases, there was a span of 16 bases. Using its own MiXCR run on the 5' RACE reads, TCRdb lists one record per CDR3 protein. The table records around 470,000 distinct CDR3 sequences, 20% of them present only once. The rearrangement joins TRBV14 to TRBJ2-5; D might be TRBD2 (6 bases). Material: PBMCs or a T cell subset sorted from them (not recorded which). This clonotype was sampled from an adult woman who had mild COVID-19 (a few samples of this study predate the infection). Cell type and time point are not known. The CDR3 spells CASSQGREYWSETQYF. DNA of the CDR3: TGTGCCAGCAGCCAAGGGAGGGAGTATTGGTCAGAGACCCAGTACTTC.